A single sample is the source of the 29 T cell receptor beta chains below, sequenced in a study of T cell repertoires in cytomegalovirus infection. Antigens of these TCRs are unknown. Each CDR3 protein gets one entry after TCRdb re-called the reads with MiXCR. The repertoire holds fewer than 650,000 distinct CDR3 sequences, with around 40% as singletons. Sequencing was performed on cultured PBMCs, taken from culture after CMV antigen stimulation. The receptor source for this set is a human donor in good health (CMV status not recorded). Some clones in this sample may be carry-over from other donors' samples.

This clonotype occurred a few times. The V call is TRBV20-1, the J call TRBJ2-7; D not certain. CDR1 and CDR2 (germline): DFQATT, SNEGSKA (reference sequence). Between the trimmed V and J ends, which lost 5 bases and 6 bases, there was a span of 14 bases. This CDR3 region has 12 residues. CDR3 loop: CSAPGRFGEQYF. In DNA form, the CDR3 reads TGCAGTGCTCCGGGCCGCTTTGGCGAGCAGTACTTC.

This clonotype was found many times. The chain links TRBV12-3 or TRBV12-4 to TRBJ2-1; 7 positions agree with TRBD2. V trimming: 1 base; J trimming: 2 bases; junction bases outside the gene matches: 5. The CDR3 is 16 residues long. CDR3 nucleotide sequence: TGTGCCAGCAGTTTAGGGGGGGGAAGAACCTACAATGAGCAGTTCTTC. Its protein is CASSLGGGRTYNEQFF.

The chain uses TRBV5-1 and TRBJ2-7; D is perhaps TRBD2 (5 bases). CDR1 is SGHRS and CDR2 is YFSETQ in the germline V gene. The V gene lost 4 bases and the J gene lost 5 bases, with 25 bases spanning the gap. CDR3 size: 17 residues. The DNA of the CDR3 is TGCGCCAGCAGCCGCACCTCAATCGTTTCGCGGGTCCACGAGCAGTACTTC. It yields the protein CASSRTSIVSRVHEQYF.

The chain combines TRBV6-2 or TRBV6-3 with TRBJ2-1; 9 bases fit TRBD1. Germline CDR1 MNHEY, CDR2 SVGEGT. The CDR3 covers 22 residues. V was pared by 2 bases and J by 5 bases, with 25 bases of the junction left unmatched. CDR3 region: CASSYAFFRDRESLTLHNEQFF. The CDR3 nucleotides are TGTGCCAGCAGTTACGCTTTTTTCCGGGACAGGGAATCGCTTACCCTACACAATGAGCAGTTCTTC.

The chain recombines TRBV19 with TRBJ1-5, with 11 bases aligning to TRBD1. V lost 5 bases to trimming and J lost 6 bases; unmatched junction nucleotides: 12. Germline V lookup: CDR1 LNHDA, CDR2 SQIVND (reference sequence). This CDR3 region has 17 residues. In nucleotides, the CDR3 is TGTGCCAGTAGTCCTCCACTCCGGGACAGGGGGTTTCAGCCCCAGCATTTT. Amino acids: CASSPPLRDRGFQPQHF.

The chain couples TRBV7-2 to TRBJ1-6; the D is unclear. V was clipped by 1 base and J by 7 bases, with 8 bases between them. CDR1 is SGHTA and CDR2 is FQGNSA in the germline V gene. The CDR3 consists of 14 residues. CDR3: CASSLVLRNSPLHF. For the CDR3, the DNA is TGTGCCAGCAGCTTAGTCTTGAGGAATTCACCCCTCCACTTT.

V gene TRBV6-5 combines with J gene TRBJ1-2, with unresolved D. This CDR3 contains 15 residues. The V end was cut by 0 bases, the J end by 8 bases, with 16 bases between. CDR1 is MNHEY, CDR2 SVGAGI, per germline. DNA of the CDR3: TGTGCCAGCAGTTACTCGATTTGGGGAGAGTGGGGCTACACCTTC. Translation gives CASSYSIWGEWGYTF.

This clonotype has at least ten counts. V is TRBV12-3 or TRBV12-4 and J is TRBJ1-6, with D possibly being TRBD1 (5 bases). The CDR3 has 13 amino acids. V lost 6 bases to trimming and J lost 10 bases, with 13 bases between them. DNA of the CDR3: TGTGCCAGCAGGCGTGACAGTAAATCACCCCTCCACTTT. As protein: CASRRDSKSPLHF.

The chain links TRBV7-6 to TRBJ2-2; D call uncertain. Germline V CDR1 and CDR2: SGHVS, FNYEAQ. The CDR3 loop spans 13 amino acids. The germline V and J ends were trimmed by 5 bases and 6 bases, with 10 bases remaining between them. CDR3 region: CASSPGRPGELFF. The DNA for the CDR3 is TGTGCCAGCAGCCCTGGACGGCCCGGGGAGCTGTTTTTT. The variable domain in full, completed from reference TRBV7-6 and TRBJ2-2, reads GAGVSQSPRYKVTKRGQDVALRCDPISGHVSLYWYRQALGQGPEFLTYFNYEAQQDKSGLPNDRFSAERPEGSISTLTIQRTEQRDSAMYRCASSPGRPGELFFGEGSRLTVL.

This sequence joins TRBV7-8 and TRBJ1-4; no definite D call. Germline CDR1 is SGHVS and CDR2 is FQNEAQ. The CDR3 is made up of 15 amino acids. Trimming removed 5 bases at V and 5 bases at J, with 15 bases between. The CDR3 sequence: CASSPRAGSNEKLFF. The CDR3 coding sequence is TGTGCCAGCAGCCCCCGTGCGGGTTCGAATGAAAAACTGTTTTTT. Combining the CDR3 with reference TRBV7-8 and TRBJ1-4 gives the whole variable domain GAGVSQSPRYKVAKRGQDVALRCDPISGHVSLFWYQQALGQGPEFLTYFQNEAQLDKSGLPSDRFFAERPEGSVSTLKIQRTQQEDSAVYLCASSPRAGSNEKLFFGSGTQLSVL.

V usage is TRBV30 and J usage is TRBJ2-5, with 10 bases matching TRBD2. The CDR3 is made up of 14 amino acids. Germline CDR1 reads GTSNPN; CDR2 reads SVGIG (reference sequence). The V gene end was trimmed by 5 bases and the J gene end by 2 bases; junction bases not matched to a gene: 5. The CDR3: CAWEIAGGQETQYF. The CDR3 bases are TGTGCCTGGGAAATAGCGGGAGGTCAAGAGACCCAGTACTTC.

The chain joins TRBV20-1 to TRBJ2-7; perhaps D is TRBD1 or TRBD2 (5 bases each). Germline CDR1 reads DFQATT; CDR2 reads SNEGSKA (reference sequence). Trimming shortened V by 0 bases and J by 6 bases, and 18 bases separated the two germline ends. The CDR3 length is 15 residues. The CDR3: CSARDRGRRSSEQYF. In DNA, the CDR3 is TGCAGTGCTAGAGATCGGGGACGCAGGAGCTCCGAGCAGTACTTC.

The CDR3 protein is CASEEGNTEAFF. The DNA of the CDR3 is TGTGCCAGTGAAGAGGGAAACACTGAAGCTTTCTTT. This chain connects TRBV7-6 to TRBJ1-1, with D unresolved. Germline CDR1 SGHVS, CDR2 FNYEAQ. V was clipped by 9 bases and J by 2 bases, with 10 bases between them. This CDR3 has 12 amino acids.

DNA of the CDR3: TGCAGCGTTGTCTCGACAGCTGGAAACACCATATATTTT. Amino acid sequence: CSVVSTAGNTIYF. This sequence joins TRBV29-1 and TRBJ1-3, with D tentatively TRBD1 (5 bases). CDR3 length: 13 amino acids. V was trimmed by 4 bases and J by 2 bases, leaving 9 bases between them. CDR1 and CDR2 (germline): SQVTM, ANQGSEA.

The CDR3 protein is CSPSGGDYNEQFF. CDR3 nucleotide sequence: TGCAGTCCAAGCGGGGGGGATTACAATGAGCAGTTCTTC. This chain uses TRBV20-1 with TRBJ2-1; 10 bases fit TRBD2. J was trimmed by 4 bases and V by 8 bases; bases with no gene match: 5. There are 13 residues in the CDR3. CDR1 is DFQATT and CDR2 is SNEGSKA in the germline V gene (reference sequence).

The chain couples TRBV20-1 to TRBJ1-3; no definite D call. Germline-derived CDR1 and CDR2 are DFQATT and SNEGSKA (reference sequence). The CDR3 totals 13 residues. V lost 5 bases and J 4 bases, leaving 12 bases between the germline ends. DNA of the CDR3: TGCAGTGCTTTGACCCCGGAGGGAAACACCATATATTTT. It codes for CSALTPEGNTIYF.

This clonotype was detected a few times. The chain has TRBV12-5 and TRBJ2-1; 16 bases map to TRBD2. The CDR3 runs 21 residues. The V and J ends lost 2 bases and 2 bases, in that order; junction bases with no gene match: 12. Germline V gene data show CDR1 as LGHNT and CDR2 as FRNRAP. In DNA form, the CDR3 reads TGTGCTAGTGGTTTGACCCCGGGACTAGCGGGAGGGCTCGAAGCCTACAATGAGCAGTTCTTC. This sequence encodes CASGLTPGLAGGLEAYNEQFF.

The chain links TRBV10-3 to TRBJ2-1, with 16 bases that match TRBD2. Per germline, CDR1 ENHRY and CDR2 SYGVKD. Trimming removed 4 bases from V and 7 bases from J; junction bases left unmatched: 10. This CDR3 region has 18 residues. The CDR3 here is CAISGSGTSGRARNEQFF. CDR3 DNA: TGTGCCATCAGTGGGTCGGGGACTAGCGGGAGGGCCCGGAATGAGCAGTTCTTC.

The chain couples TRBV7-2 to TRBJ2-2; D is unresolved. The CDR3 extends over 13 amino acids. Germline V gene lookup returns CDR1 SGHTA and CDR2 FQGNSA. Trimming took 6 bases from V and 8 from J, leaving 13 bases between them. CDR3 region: CASRSGLVGELFF. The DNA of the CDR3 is TGTGCCAGCAGATCTGGGCTGGTAGGGGAGCTGTTTTTT.

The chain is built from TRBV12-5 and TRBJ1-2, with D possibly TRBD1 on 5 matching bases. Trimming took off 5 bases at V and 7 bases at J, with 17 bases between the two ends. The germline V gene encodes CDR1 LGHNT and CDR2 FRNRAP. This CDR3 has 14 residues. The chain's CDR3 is CASGPDWFQGGYTF. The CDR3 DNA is TGTGCTAGTGGTCCGGACTGGTTCCAGGGTGGCTACACCTTC.

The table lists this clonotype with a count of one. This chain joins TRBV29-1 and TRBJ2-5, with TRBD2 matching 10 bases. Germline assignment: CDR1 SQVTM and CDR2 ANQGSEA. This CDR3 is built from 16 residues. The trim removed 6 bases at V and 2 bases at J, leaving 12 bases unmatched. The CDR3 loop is CSVPPPGTSDQETQYF. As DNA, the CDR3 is TGCAGCGTCCCTCCCCCTGGGACTAGCGATCAAGAGACCCAGTACTTC.

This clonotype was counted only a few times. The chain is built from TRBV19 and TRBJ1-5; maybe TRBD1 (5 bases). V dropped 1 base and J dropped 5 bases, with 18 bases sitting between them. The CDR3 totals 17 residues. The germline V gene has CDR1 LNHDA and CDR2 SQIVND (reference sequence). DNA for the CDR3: TGTGCCAGTAGTATAGGGATGGGCCAGGGAGGATATCAGCCCCAGCATTTT. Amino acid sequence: CASSIGMGQGGYQPQHF.

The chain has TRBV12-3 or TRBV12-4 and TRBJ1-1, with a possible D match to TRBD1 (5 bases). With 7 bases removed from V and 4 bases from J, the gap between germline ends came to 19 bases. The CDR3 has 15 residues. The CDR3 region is CASTSQGGMGTEAFF. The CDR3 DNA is TGTGCCAGCACCAGCCAGGGAGGGATGGGCACTGAAGCTTTCTTT.

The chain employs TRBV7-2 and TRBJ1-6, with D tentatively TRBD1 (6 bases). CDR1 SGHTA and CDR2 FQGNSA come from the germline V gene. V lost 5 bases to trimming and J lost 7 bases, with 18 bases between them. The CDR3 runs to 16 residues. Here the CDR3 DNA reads TGTGCCAGCAGCCAATGGAGCTACAGGGACAATTCACCCCTCCACTTT. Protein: CASSQWSYRDNSPLHF.

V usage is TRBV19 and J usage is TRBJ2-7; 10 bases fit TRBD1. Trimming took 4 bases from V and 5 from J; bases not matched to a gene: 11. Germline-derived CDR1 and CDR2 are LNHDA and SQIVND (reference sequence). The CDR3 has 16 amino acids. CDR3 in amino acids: CASSTQRQGAYHEQYF. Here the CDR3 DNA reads TGTGCCAGTAGTACCCAAAGACAGGGGGCGTATCACGAGCAGTACTTC.

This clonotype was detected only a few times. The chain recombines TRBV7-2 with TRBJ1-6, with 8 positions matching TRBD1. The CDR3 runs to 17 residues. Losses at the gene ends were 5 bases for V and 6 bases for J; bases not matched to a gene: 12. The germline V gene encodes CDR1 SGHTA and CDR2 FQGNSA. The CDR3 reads CASSPPSLDRGNSPLHF. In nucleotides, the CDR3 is TGTGCCAGCAGCCCGCCAAGCTTAGACAGGGGTAATTCACCCCTCCACTTT.

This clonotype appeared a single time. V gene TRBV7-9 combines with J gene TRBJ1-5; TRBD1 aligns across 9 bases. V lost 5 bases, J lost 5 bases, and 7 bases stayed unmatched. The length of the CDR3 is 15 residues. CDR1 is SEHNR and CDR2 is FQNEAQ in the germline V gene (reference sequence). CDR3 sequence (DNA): TGTGCCAGCAGCATACACAGGGGGCGGGATCAGCCCCAGCATTTT. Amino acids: CASSIHRGRDQPQHF.

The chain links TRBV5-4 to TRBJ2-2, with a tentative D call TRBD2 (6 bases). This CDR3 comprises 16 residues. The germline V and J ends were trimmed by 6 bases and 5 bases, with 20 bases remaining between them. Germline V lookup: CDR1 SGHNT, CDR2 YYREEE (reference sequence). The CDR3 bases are TGTGCCAGCACCCCATGGCACGGGAGTGGAACCGGGGAGCTGTTTTTT. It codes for CASTPWHGSGTGELFF. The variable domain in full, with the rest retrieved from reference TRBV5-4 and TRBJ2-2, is ETGVTQSPTHLIKTRGQQVTLRCSSQSGHNTVSWYQQALGQGPQFIFQYYREEENGRGNFPPRFSGLQFPNYSSELNVNALELDDSALYLCASTPWHGSGTGELFFGEGSRLTVL.

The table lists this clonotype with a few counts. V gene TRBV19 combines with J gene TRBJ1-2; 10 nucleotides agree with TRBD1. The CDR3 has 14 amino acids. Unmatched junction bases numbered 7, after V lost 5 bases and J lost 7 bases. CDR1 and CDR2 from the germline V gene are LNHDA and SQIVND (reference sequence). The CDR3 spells CASSPRQGAGGYTF. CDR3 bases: TGTGCCAGTAGTCCCAGACAGGGGGCTGGTGGCTACACCTTC. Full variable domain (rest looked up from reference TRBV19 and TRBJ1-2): DGGITQSPKYLFRKEGQNVTLSCEQNLNHDAMYWYRQDPGQGLRLIYYSQIVNDFQKGDIAEGYSVSREKKESFPLTVTSAQKNPTAFYLCASSPRQGAGGYTFGSGTRLTVV.